The clone carrying this TCR beta chain has a handful of counts. This entry comes from a study of response to subunit inactivated influenza vaccine. The V and J ends lost 5 bases and 14 bases respectively, with 20 bases between them. The CDR3 runs to 13 residues. Germline CDR1 reads SGHTA; CDR2 reads FQGNSA. One entry per CDR3 protein results from TCRdb running MiXCR on the RT-PCR reads. Here the sample spans about 480,000 distinct CDR3 sequences, 10% to 15% being singletons. The origin of this receptor is a middle-aged man who received an inactivated influenza vaccine. The sequenced sample was PBMCs from blood, obtained 45 days after vaccination. The chain joins TRBV7-2 to TRBJ2-3; either TRBD1 or TRBD2 may supply D (5 bases each). The CDR3 sequence: CASSPSGTDIPYF. Here the CDR3 DNA reads TGTGCCAGCAGCCCCTCCGGGACCGATATTCCGTATTTT.